This TCR beta chain is drawn from a study of blood T cell repertoires in COVID-19 (dated by TCRdb to 2018 to 2021). Study-level background: Samples from collaborators originated in the United States, Italy and Spain and spanned both the acute and convalescent phases of COVID-19. The material from the prospective study consisted of cDNA or gDNA derived from T cells, B-cell-depleted T cells, or PBMCs. The dataset comprised deeply sampled blood TCRbeta repertoires from subjects exposed to, actively infected with, or recovered from COVID-19. The repertoires were released in a freely available public database meant as a resource for research on the immune response to SARS-CoV-2. Samples were obtained from the ongoing ImmuneRACE study (first 160 participants) and from 1,000 to 1,500 subjects provided by 6 global collaborators. Nearly every sample came with metadata listing a de-identified subject ID, COVID-19 status, age in years and sex. Where HLA class I and class II types were available, the types were taken from metadata supplied by the sample provider, not from assay-based typing. General findings and caveats noted by the study authors: Clinical and demographic metadata were provided uncurated, with the amount varying by source and participant.

The CDR3, from cysteine to phenylalanine, totals 14 residues. The CDR3 DNA has 42 bases and is translated from base 1. V ends up 3 bases short and J 3 bases short, with an unmatched junction base count of 1. In the germline V gene, CDR1 corresponds to KGHSH and CDR2 to LQKENI. Collaborating institutions collected whole blood in K2EDTA tubes following their own protocols. For TCRbeta analysis, collaborator samples were shipped as frozen whole blood, as isolated PBMCs, or as DNA extracted from either sample type. Turning to this clone: Its antigen is currently not known. Per-nucleotide qualities are absent, and no much larger clonotype sits a single base away.

The immunoSEQ Assay, a bias-controlled multiplex PCR, was used to amplify TCRbeta CDR3 regions from genomic DNA. Per the source publication's procedure: The number of nucleated cells in each sample was estimated by amplification of reference gene primers within the assay. Sequence reads were collapsed and filtered to measure the absolute abundance of every unique TCRbeta CDR3 rearrangement. For each sample, productive Simpson clonality was calculated by taking the square root of Simpson's diversity index across productive rearrangements. TCRdb carries this immuneACCESS record with in-frame sequences only. Its versions omit some clonotypes, under half of them owing to an unresolved V gene in the studies checked, with the rest unexplained. The V and J calls and clone size are taken from that table; D and trimming were inferred from the DNA. The sample data list 130,000 to 150,000 clones, and under 90% of these were observed just once. The ten largest clones take up roughly two fifths of the sample.

Sequenced material: peripheral blood. The chain uses TRBV18 and TRBJ1-4; 7 central nucleotides agree with TRBD1. The clonotype was recovered from a human donor in a cohort sampled during active COVID-19. The CDR3 is CASSPTGSNEKLFF. The DNA is TGTGCCAGCTCACCGACAGGGTCTAATGAAAAACTGTTTTTT.